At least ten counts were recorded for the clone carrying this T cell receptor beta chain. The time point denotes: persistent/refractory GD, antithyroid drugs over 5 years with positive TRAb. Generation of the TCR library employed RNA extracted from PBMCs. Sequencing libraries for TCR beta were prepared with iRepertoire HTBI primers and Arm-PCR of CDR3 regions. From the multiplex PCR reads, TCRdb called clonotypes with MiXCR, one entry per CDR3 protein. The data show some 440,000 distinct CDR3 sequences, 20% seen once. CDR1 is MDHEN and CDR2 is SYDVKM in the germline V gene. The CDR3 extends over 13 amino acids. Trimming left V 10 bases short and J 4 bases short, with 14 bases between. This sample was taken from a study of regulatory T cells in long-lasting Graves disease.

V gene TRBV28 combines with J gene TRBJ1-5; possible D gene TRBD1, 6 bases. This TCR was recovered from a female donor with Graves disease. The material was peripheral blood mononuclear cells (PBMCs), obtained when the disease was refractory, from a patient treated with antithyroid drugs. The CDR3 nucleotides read TGTGCCACAAAAGGACAGCTAAATCAGCCCCAGCATTTT. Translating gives CATKGQLNQPQHF.